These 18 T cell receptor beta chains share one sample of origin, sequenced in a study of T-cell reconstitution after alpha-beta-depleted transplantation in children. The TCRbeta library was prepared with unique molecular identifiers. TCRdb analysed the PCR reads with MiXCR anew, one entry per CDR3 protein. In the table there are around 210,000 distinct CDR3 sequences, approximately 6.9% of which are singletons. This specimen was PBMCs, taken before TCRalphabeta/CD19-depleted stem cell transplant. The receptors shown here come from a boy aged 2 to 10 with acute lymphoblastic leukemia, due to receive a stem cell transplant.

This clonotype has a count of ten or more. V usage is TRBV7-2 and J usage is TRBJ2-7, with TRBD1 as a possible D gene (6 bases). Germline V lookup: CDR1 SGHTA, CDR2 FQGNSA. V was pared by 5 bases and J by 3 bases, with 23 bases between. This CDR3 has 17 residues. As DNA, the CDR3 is TGTGCCAGCAGCAAAGGACAGAACGAGATACGATACTACGAGCAGTACTTC. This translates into CASSKGQNEIRYYEQYF.

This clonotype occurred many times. CDR3 sequence reads: CASSQSSGGNEQFF. DNA of the CDR3: TGCGCCAGCAGCCAATCTTCAGGGGGGAATGAGCAGTTCTTC. The genes are TRBV4-3 and TRBJ2-1; TRBD1 is a possible D gene (7 bases). Germline CDR1 reads LGHNA; CDR2 reads YSLEER. Between the trimmed V and J ends, which lost 2 bases and 7 bases, there was a span of 12 bases. The CDR3 consists of 14 residues.

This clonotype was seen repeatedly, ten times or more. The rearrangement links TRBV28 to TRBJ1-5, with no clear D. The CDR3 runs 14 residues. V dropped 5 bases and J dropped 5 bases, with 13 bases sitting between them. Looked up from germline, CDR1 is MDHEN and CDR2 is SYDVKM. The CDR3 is CASSPTRADQPQHF. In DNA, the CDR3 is TGTGCCAGCAGTCCGACGAGGGCGGATCAGCCCCAGCATTTT.

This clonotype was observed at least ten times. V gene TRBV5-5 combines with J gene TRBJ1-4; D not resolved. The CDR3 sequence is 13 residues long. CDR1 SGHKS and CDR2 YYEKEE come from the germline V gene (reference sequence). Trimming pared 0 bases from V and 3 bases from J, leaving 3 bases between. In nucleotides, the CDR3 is TGTGCCAGCAGCTTGGGCCCTAATGAAAAACTGTTTTTT. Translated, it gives CASSLGPNEKLFF.

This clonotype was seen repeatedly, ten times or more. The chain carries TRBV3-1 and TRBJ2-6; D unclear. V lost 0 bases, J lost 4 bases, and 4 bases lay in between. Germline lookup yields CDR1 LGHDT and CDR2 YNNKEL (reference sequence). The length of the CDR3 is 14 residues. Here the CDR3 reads CASSQDLGANVLTF. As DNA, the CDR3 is TGTGCCAGCAGCCAAGACCTGGGGGCCAACGTCCTGACTTTC.

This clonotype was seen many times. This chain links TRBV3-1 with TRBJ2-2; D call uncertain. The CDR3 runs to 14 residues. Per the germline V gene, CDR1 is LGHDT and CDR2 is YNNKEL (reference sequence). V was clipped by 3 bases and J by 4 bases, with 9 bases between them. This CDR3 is CASSQVLVTGELFF. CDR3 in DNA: TGTGCCAGCAGCCAGGTCCTTGTCACCGGGGAGCTGTTTTTT.

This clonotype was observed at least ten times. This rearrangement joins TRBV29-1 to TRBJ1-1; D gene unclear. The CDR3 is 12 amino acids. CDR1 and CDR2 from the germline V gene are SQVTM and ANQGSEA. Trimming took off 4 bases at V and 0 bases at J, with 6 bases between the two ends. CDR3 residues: CSVGRLNTEAFF. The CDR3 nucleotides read TGCAGCGTTGGGCGCCTGAACACTGAAGCTTTCTTT.

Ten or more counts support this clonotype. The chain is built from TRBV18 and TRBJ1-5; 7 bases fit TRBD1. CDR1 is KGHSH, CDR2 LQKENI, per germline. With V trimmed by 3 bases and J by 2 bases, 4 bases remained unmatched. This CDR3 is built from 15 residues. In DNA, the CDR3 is TGTGCCAGCTCACCCTGGCAGGGGGGCAATCAGCCCCAGCATTTT. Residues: CASSPWQGGNQPQHF.

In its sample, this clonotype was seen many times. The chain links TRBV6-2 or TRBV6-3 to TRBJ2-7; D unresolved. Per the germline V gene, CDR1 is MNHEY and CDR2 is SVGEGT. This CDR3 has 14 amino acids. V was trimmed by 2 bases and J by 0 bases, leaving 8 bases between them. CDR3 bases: TGTGCCAGCAGTTACGGGCTCAGCTCCTACGAGCAGTACTTC. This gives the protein CASSYGLSSYEQYF.

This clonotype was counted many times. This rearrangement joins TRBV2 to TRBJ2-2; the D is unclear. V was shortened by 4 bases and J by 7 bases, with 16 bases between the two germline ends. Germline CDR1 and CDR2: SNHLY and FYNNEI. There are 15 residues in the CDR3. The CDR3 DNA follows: TGTGCCAGCAGTGCAGGTGGCCCGACGTACGGGGAGCTGTTTTTT. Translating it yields CASSAGGPTYGELFF.

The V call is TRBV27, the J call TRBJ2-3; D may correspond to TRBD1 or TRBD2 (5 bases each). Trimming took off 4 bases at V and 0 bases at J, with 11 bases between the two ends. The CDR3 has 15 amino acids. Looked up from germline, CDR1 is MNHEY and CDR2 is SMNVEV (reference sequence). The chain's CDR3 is CASSSGASSTDTQYF. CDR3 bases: TGTGCCAGCAGTTCCGGGGCCTCTAGCACAGATACGCAGTATTTT.

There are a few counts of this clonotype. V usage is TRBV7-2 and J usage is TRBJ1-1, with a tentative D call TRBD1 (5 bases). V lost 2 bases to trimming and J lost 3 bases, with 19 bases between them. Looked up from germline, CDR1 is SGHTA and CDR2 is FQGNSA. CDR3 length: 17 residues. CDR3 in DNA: TGTGCCAGCAGCTTATTTCCTTCGGCAGGGAAGTACACTGAAGCTTTCTTT. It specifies CASSLFPSAGKYTEAFF.

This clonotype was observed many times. The CDR3 region has the DNA TGTGCCAGCGGAAGGGTAGATAGGTCTGGGGCCAACGTCCTGACTTTC. It encodes CASGRVDRSGANVLTF. The genes are TRBV12-3 or TRBV12-4 and TRBJ2-6; D is uncertain. The CDR3 runs to 16 residues. Trimming shortened V by 8 bases and J by 1 base, and 15 bases separated the two germline ends.

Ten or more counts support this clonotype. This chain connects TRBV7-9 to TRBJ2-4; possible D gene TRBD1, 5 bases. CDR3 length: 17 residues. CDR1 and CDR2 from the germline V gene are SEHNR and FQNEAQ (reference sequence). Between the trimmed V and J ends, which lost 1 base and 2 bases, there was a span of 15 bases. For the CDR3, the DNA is TGTGCCAGCAGCTTAGTAGACAGACCTATTACCAAAAACATTCAGTACTTC. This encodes CASSLVDRPITKNIQYF.

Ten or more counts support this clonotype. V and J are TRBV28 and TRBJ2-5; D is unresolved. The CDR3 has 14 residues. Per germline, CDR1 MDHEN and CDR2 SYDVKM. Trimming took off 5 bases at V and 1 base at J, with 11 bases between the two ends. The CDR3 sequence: CASSPLRGQETQYF. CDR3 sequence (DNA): TGTGCCAGCAGTCCCCTGCGAGGCCAAGAGACCCAGTACTTC.

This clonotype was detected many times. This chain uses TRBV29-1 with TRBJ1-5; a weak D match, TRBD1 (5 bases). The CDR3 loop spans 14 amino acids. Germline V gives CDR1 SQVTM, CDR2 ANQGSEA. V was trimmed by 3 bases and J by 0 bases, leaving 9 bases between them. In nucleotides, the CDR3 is TGCAGCGTTGAGTCCGGGGGTAGCAATCAGCCCCAGCATTTT. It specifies CSVESGGSNQPQHF.

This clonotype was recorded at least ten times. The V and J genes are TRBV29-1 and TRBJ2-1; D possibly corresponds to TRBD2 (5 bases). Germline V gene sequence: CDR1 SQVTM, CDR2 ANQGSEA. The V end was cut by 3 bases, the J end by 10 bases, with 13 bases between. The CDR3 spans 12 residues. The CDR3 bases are TGCAGCGTTGAGGGTGCCCGGGGAGAGCAGTTCTTC. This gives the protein CSVEGARGEQFF.

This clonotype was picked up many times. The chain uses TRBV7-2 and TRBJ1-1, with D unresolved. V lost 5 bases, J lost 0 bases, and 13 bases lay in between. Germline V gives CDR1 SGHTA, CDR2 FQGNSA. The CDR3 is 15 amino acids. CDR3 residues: CASSLYGRLNTEAFF. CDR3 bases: TGTGCCAGCAGCCTATACGGACGGCTGAACACTGAAGCTTTCTTT.